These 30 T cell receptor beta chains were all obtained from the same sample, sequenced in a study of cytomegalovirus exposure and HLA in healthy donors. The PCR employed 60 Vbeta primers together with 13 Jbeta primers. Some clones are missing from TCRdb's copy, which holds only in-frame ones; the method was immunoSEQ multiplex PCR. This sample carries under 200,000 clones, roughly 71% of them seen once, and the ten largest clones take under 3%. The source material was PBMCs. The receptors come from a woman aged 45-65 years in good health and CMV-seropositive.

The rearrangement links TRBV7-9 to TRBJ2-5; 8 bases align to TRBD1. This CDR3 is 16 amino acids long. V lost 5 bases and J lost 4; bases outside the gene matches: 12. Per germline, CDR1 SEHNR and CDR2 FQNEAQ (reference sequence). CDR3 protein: CASSAPPRTGRETQYF. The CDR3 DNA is TGTGCCAGCAGCGCCCCCCCCCGGACAGGGAGAGAGACCCAGTACTTC.

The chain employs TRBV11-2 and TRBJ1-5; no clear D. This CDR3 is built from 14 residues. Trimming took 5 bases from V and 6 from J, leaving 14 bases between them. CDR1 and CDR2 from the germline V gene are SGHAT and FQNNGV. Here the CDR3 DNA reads TGTGCCAGCAGCACTTCAGGAAGTTCTCAGCCCCAGCATTTT. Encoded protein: CASSTSGSSQPQHF.

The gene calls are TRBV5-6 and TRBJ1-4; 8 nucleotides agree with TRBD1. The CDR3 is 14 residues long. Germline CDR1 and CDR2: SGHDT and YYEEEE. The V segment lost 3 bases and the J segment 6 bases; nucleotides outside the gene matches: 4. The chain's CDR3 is CASSYRGFDEKLFF. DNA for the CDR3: TGTGCCAGCAGCTACAGGGGGTTCGATGAAAAACTGTTTTTT.

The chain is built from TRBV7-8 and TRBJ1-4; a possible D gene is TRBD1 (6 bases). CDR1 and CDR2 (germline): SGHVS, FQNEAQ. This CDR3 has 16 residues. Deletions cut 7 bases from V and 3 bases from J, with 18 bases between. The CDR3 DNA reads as TGTGCCAGCACCATAGTGGGGGCGCGAGCTAATGAAAAACTGTTTTTT. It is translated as CASTIVGARANEKLFF.

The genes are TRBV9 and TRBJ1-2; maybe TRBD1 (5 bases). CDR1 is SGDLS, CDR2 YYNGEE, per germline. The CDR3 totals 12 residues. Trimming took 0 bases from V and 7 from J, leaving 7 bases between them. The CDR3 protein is CASSVDGGGYTF. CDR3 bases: TGTGCCAGCAGCGTAGACGGGGGTGGCTACACCTTC.

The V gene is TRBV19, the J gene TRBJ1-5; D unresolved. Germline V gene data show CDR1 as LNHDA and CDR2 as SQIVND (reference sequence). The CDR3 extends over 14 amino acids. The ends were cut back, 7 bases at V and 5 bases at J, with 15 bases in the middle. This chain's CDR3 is CASNNGVNYQPQHF. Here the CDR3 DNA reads TGTGCCAGTAACAACGGAGTCAACTATCAGCCCCAGCATTTT.

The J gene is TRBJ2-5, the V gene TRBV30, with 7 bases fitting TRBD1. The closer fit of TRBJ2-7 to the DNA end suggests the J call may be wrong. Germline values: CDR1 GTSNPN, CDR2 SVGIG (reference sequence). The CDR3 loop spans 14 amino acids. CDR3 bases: TGTGCCTGGAGTCTGAAGGGGGCACTGTACGAGCAGTACTTC. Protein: CAWSLKGALYEQYF.

CDR3 residues: CASSEHRQGGNTEAFF. Here the CDR3 DNA reads TGTGCCAGCAGTGAACACAGGCAGGGCGGGAACACTGAAGCTTTCTTT. V usage is TRBV2 and J usage is TRBJ1-1, with D possibly TRBD1 on 5 matching bases. Germline V gene sequence: CDR1 SNHLY, CDR2 FYNNEI. The CDR3 length is 16 residues. Deletions cut 2 bases from V and 1 base from J, with 14 bases between.

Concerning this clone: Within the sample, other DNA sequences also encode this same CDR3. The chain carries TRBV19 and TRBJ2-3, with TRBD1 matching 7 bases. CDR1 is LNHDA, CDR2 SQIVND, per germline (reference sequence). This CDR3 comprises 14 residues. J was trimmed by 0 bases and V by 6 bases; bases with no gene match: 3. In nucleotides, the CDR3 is TGTGCCAGTAGCAGACAGGGAAGCACAGATACGCAGTATTTT. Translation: CASSRQGSTDTQYF. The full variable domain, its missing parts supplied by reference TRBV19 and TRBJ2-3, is DGGITQSPKYLFRKEGQNVTLSCEQNLNHDAMYWYRQDPGQGLRLIYYSQIVNDFQKGDIAEGYSVSREKKESFPLTVTSAQKNPTAFYLCASSRQGSTDTQYFGPGTRLTVL.

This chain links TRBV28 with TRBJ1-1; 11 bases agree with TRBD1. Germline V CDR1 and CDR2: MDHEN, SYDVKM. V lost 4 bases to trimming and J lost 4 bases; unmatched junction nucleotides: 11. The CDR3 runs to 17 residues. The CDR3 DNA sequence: TGTGCCAGCAGTTCCTGGAGGACAGGGGGCCTGGGCACTGAAGCTTTCTTT. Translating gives CASSSWRTGGLGTEAFF.

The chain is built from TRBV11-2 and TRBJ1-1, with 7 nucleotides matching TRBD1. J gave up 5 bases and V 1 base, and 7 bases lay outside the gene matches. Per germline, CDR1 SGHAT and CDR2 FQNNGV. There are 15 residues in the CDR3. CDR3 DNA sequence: TGTGCCAGCAGCTTAGTGTTCAGGGGGTTGACTGAAGCTTTCTTT. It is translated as CASSLVFRGLTEAFF.

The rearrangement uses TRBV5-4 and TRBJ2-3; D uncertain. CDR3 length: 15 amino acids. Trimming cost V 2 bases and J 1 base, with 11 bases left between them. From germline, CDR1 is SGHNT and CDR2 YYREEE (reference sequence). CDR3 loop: CASSFAQSGTDTQYF. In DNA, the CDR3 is TGTGCCAGCAGCTTTGCCCAGTCTGGCACAGATACGCAGTATTTT.

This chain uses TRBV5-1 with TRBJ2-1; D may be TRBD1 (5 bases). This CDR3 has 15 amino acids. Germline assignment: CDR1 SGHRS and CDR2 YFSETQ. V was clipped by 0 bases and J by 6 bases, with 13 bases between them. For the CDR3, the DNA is TGCGCCAGCAGCTTGGTGCAGGGAATAAGCAATGAGCAGTTCTTC. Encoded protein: CASSLVQGISNEQFF.

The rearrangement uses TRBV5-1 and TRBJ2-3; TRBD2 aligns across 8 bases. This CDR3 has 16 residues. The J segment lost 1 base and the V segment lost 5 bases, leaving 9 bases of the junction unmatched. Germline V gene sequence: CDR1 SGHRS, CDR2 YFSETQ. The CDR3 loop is CASSPVGGAGTDTQYF. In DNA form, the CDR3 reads TGCGCCAGCAGTCCCGTCGGGGGGGCGGGCACAGATACGCAGTATTTT.

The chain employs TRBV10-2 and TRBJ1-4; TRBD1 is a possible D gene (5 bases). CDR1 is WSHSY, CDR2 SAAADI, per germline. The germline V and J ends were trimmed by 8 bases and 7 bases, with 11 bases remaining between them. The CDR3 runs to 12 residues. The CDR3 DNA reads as TGCGCCAGCGGGACTTTATTTGAAAAACTGTTTTTT. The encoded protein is CASGTLFEKLFF.

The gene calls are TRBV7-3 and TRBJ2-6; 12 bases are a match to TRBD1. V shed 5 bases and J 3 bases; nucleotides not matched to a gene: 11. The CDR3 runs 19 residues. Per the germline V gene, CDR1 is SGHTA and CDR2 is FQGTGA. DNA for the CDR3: TGTGCCAGCAGCCTCGGGACAGGGGGCGCACCGGATGGGGCCAACGTCCTGACTTTC. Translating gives CASSLGTGGAPDGANVLTF.

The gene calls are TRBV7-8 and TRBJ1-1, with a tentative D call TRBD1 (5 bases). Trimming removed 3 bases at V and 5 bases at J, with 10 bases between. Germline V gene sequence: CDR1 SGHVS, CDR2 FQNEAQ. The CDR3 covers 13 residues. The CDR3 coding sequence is TGTGCCAGCAGCTTTCGTCCAGGGACTGAAGCTTTCTTT. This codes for CASSFRPGTEAFF.

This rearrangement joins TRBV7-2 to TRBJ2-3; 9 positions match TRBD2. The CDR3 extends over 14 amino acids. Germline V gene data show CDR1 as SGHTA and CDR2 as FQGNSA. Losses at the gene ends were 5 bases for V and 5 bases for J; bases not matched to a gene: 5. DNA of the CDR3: TGTGCCAGCAGCCATTCTAGCGGGGTAGATACGCAGTATTTT. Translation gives CASSHSSGVDTQYF.

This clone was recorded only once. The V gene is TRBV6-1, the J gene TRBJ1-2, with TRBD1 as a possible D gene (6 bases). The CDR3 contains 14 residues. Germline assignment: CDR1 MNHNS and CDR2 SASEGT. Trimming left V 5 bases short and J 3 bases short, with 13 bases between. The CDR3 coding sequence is TGTGCCAGCAGTACTACGACAGGCGACTATGGCTACACCTTC. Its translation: CASSTTTGDYGYTF.

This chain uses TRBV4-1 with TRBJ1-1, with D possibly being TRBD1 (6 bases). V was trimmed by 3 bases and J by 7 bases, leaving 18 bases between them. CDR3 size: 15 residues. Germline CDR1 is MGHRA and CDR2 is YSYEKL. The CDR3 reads CASSHGGQFGHEAFF. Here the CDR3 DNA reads TGCGCCAGCAGCCATGGGGGACAATTCGGCCATGAAGCTTTCTTT.

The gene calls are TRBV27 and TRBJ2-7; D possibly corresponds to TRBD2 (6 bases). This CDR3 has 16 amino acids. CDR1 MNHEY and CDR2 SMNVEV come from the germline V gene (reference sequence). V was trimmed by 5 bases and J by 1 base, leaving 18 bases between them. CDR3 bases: TGTGCCAGCAGTCCTAGCGTGGGGGGTCTTTCCTACGAGCAGTACTTC. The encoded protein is CASSPSVGGLSYEQYF.

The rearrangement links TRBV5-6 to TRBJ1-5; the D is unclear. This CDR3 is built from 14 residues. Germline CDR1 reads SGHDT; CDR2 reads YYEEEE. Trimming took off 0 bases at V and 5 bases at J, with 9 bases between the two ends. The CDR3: CASSLGAFDQPQHF. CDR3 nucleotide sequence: TGTGCCAGCAGCTTGGGGGCGTTCGATCAGCCCCAGCATTTT.

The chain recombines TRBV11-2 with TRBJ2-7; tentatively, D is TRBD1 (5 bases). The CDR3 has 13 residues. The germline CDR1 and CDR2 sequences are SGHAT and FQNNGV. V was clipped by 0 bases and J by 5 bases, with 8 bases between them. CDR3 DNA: TGTGCCAGCAGCTTAGAGGAAGGGGACGAGCAGTACTTC. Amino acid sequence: CASSLEEGDEQYF.

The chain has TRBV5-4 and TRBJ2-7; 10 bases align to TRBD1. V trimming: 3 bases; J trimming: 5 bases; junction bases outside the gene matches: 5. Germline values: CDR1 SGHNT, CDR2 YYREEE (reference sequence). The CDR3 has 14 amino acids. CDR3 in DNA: TGTGCCAGCAGCTCAAGACAGGGGGCCCACGAGCAGTACTTC. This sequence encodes CASSSRQGAHEQYF.

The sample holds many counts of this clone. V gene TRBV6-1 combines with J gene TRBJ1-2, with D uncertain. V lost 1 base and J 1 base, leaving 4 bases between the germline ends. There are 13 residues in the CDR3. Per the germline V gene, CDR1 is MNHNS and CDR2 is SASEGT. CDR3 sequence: CASSEDSNYGYTF. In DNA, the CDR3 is TGTGCCAGCAGTGAAGACAGTAACTATGGCTACACCTTC.

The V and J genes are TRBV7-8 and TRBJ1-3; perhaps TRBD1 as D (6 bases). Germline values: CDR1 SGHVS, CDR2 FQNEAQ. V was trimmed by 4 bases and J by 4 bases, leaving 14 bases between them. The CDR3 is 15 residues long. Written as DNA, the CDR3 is TGTGCCAGCAGCTCAGGGACAAGCGGCGGAAACACCATATATTTT. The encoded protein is CASSSGTSGGNTIYF.

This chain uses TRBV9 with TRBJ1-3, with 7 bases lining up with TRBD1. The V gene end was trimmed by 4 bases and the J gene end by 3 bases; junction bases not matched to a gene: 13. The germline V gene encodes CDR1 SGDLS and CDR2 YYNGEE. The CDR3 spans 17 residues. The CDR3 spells CASSRTGTAGVGNTIYF. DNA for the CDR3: TGTGCCAGCAGCAGAACCGGGACAGCAGGGGTTGGAAACACCATATATTTT.

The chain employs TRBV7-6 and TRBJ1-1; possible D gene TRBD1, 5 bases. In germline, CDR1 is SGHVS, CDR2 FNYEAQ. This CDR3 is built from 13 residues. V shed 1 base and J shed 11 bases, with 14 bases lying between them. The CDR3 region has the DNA TGTGCCAGCAGCTTAGTAGCGGCAGGGCGGGCTTTCTTT. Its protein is CASSLVAAGRAFF.

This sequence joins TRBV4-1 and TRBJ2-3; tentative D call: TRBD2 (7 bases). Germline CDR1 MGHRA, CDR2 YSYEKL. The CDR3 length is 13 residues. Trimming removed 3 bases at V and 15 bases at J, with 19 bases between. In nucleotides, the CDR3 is TGCGCCAGCAGCCAGAAGGGGGGGACCGTTCAATATTTT. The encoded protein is CASSQKGGTVQYF.

The CDR3 nucleotides are TGTGCCAGCTCAGGAGGGCTAGCGGGGTTCTACAATGAGCAGTTCTTC. Translating it yields CASSGGLAGFYNEQFF. The J gene is TRBJ2-1, the V gene TRBV9; 9 bases are shared with TRBD2. Trimming cost V 7 bases and J 3 bases; bases outside gene matches: 11. The CDR3 sequence is 16 residues long. The germline gives CDR1 SGDLS, CDR2 YYNGEE. The complete variable domain, with remaining parts taken from reference TRBV9 and TRBJ2-1, reads DSGVTQTPKHLITATGQRVTLRCSPRSGDLSVYWYQQSLDQGLQFLIQYYNGEERAKGNILERFSAQQFPDLHSELNLSSLELGDSALYFCASSGGLAGFYNEQFFGPGTRLTVL.